This record looks at one T cell receptor beta chain sequence and its context. There is no known antigen for this receptor. No qualities accompany the bases; no much larger clone lies one base away. This sample's treatment or condition label indicates: in vitro stimulation with specific CMV peptide epitopes to enrich CMV-specific T cells. Trimming takes 4 bases off V and 5 bases off J; junction bases not matched to a gene: 5. The CDR3 measures 14 amino acids from cysteine to phenylalanine. Only the CDR3 DNA stays, 42 bases, in frame from base 1. Sequences MNHEY (CDR1) and SMNVEV (CDR2) are obtained from the germline V gene (reference sequence). The sample originates from a study of T cell repertoires in cytomegalovirus infection (dated by TCRdb to about 2019). About the investigation overall: The peptide stimulations were aimed at well-studied HLA-B-restricted epitopes as well as recently identified HLA-C-restricted CMV epitopes, whose presentation resists viral immunomodulation. The HLA type of each donor mattered for the analysis, because public TCR beta signatures pointed to carriage of CMV infection along with the matching HLA type.

Reads for this sample came from an Illumina HiSeq 1500. Through fastp at Q25 and MiXCR, TCRdb rebuilt clones from the public reads, retaining in-frame beta chains. CDR3 protein sequences are deduplicated, and each keeps its most common genes and DNA. This sample comprises fewer than 950,000 distinct CDR3 sequences, around a third of them detected only once. The top ten constitute over 10% of the sample. What the study reported, not specific to this receptor: Carriers of CMV infection plus the relevant HLA type were discriminated by the cumulative frequency of public TCR beta family members in the study cohort and in an independent approximately 340-donor cohort. The ex vivo response was dominated by HLA-C-restricted CMV-specific TCR beta clonotypes, which also provided the single most frequent clonotype in two of eight donors.

The V gene is TRBV27 and the J gene is TRBJ1-5; the junction holds 7 bases that match TRBD1. The receptor was isolated from a human donor in good health (CMV status not recorded). Some clones in this sample may be carry-over from other donors' samples. The sample consisted of cultured CD8+ T cells from PBMCs, taken from culture after CMV antigen stimulation. The DNA reads as follows: TGTGCCAGCAGTTCCAGGGGGTATTATCAGCCCCAGCATTTT. Its protein is CASSSRGYYQPQHF.